This T cell receptor beta chain was documented in a study of Ad26.COV2.S vaccination and SARS-CoV-2 variants. For the study at large: Into the muscle, Ad26.COV2.S was dosed once or twice, 56 days apart.

This clone has just one count. Antigen: not known. V lost 8 bases and J 5 bases, leaving 6 bases between the germline ends. Germline loops: CDR1 SNHLY, CDR2 FYNNEI. The CDR3 consists of 11 residues. Study results and caveats: Similar non-spike TCR breadth was seen in vaccine and placebo recipients. Spike-specific TCR breadth in vaccine recipients exceeded that seen in placebo recipients. Substantial response breadth was reportedly seen for spike-specific CD8+ and CD4+ T cells after vaccination.

Treatment specified: some 19 received Ad26.COV2.S at low or high dose, single or two shots; about five received placebo; per-sample allocation not given. After the first vaccine or placebo injection, samples were drawn on day 63. TCRdb's copy holds only in-frame clones and misses some; the assay was immunoSEQ multiplex PCR. The sample carries a few hundred thousand clones, about 92% recorded once. The source of this sequence is a person between 18 and 65 years old who received the Ad26.COV2.S COVID-19 vaccine or a placebo. The chain uses TRBV2 and TRBJ2-2; TRBD2 might be the D (5 bases). The specimen comprised peripheral blood, sampled in a trial of Ad26.COV2.S vaccine versus placebo. The CDR3 is CASRRTGELFF. CDR3 nucleotide sequence: TGTGCCAGCCGGAGGACCGGGGAGCTGTTTTTT.